The T cell receptor (beta chain) described here comes from a study of blood T cell repertoires in COVID-19. Study in general: Donors in the United States, Italy and Spain gave samples during acute or convalescent COVID-19. PBMCs, B-cell-depleted T cells, or T cells provided the cDNA or gDNA that made up the material.

The CDR3 length is 15 residues. Germline V gene data show CDR1 as SEHNR and CDR2 as FQNEAQ (reference sequence). The V gene lost 5 bases and the J gene lost 2 bases, with 13 bases spanning the gap. Original handling: It was from reference gene primer amplification that nucleated cell counts were estimated. The table came from immunoSEQ multiplex PCR; TCRdb's copy has only in-frame clones and leaves some out. The DNA gave D and trimming, while V, J and clone size come from that table. Counted here are 65,000 to 85,000 clones, roughly 77% occurring once; the ten biggest clones make up about 5.7%. A single count supports this clone.

Sequenced input: peripheral blood. The receptor's source is a man over 45 with active or convalescent COVID-19. V gene TRBV7-9 combines with J gene TRBJ1-5; TRBD1 might be the D (6 bases). CDR3 protein: CASSQQGYGNQPQHF. The CDR3 nucleotides read TGTGCCAGCAGCCAACAGGGTTATGGCAATCAGCCCCAGCATTTT.